This entry lists 5 T cell receptor beta chains sequenced from one sample in a study of beta chain features in type 1 diabetes. Reverse transcription of all isolated RNA meant that expressed TCRB transcripts were sequenced. Method: immunoSEQ multiplex PCR; TCRdb's copy keeps in-frame clones and lacks some. The repertoire has fewer than 650,000 clones, about 14% of them found once; the top ten carry about 0.097%. The specimen sequenced was naive CD4+ T cells from blood. The source is a man between 18 and 35 years old in good health.

The sample holds a few counts of this clone. This chain uses TRBV2 with TRBJ2-1, with 7 bases aligning to TRBD2. Losses at the gene ends were 6 bases for V and 7 bases for J; bases not matched to a gene: 9. The CDR3 runs to 14 residues. Germline assignment: CDR1 SNHLY and CDR2 FYNNEI. DNA for the CDR3: TGTGCCAGCAGCCTATCCGGGAGGAGTAATGAGCAGTTCTTC. It codes for CASSLSGRSNEQFF.

CDR3 nucleotides: TGTGCCAGCAGCGCGGAAACGACAGGGCACTATGGCTACACCTTC. Residues: CASSAETTGHYGYTF. The chain joins TRBV28 to TRBJ1-2; 7 bases align to TRBD1. V lost 6 bases and J lost 3; bases outside the gene matches: 10. Per germline, CDR1 MDHEN and CDR2 SYDVKM. This CDR3 has 15 residues.

The rearrangement uses TRBV7-9 and TRBJ1-2, with D possibly TRBD1 on 5 matching bases. CDR3 size: 13 residues. Germline values: CDR1 SEHNR, CDR2 FQNEAQ (reference sequence). Trimming took 4 bases from V and 7 from J, leaving 13 bases between them. CDR3 in amino acids: CASSSGQRFGYTF. CDR3 sequence (DNA): TGTGCCAGCAGCTCCGGACAACGGTTTGGCTACACCTTC.

This clone has just a few counts. The CDR3 region is CASSPGTGHSNQPQHF. In nucleotides, the CDR3 is TGTGCCAGCAGCCCGGGGACAGGCCACAGCAATCAGCCCCAGCATTTT. The chain combines TRBV5-6 with TRBJ1-5; TRBD1 agrees at 8 bases. The V gene end was trimmed by 4 bases and the J gene end by 1 base; junction bases not matched to a gene: 7. The CDR3 runs 16 residues. CDR1 and CDR2 (germline): SGHDT, YYEEEE.

There are a few counts of this clone. V gene TRBV5-6 combines with J gene TRBJ2-2, with a weak D call TRBD1 (6 bases). This CDR3 spans 16 amino acids. Germline-derived CDR1 and CDR2 are SGHDT and YYEEEE. V lost 3 bases to trimming and J lost 0 bases, with 12 bases between them. The CDR3 sequence is CASSYRRTANTGELFF. The CDR3 nucleotides are TGTGCCAGCAGCTATCGGAGGACAGCGAACACCGGGGAGCTGTTTTTT.